This entry lists 21 T cell receptor beta chains sequenced from one sample in a study of response to subunit inactivated influenza vaccine. From the RT-PCR reads, TCRdb called clonotypes with MiXCR, one entry per CDR3 protein. The sample shows about 500,000 distinct CDR3 sequences, 13% of them seen only once. The material sequenced was PBMCs from blood, taken 40 to 50 days after vaccination. Source of these receptors: a man aged 50 or older who received an inactivated influenza vaccine.

Only a few counts were recorded for this clonotype. As DNA, the CDR3 is TGTGCCAGCAGCCTCCACCCTAATGAAAAACTGTTTTTT. Its protein product is CASSLHPNEKLFF. The chain couples TRBV7-7 to TRBJ1-4; D is unresolved. Germline V lookup: CDR1 SSHAT, CDR2 FNYEAQ (reference sequence). The V and J ends lost 5 bases and 3 bases respectively, with 7 bases between them. The CDR3 is 13 amino acids.

This clonotype was found a few times. The chain combines TRBV20-1 with TRBJ2-5, with D perhaps assigned TRBD1 or TRBD2 (5 bases each). V lost 3 bases to trimming and J lost 4 bases, with 9 bases between them. CDR3 length equals 12 residues. CDR1 is DFQATT and CDR2 is SNEGSKA in the germline V gene (reference sequence). CDR3 sequence reads: CSASPGTETQYF. The CDR3, as DNA: TGCAGTGCTAGTCCAGGGACAGAGACCCAGTACTTC.

This clonotype was seen a handful of times. The DNA of the CDR3 is TGCAGTGCTAGTAAGCTAGCGGGAGGGGATGAGCAGTTCTTC. Translated: CSASKLAGGDEQFF. The V gene is TRBV20-1, the J gene TRBJ2-1; 12 nucleotides line up with TRBD2. CDR3 length equals 14 residues. After removal of 3 bases from V and 8 bases from J, the junction contained 5 bases not matched to a gene. The V gene's germline CDR1 is DFQATT and CDR2 SNEGSKA (reference sequence).

The V call is TRBV7-9, the J call TRBJ2-4; 7 bases match TRBD1. J lost 3 bases, V lost 2 bases, and 4 bases had no gene match. The CDR3 is made up of 15 amino acids. CDR1 is SEHNR and CDR2 is FQNEAQ in the germline V gene (reference sequence). This CDR3 is CASSLMWDSKNIQYF. CDR3 nucleotide sequence: TGTGCCAGCAGCTTAATGTGGGACAGCAAAAACATTCAGTACTTC.

The table lists this clonotype with many counts. The rearrangement joins TRBV5-1 to TRBJ2-2; D unresolved. Trimming removed 4 bases from V and 6 bases from J, with 10 bases in between. This CDR3 has 13 amino acids. From germline, CDR1 is SGHRS and CDR2 YFSETQ. As DNA, the CDR3 is TGCGCCAGCAGCAGGCGACGGTCCGGGGAGCTGTTTTTT. This encodes CASSRRRSGELFF.

The rearrangement links TRBV13 to TRBJ2-6; a possible D gene is TRBD2 (5 bases). CDR1 PRHDT and CDR2 FYEKMQ come from the germline V gene (reference sequence). The CDR3 runs to 18 residues. V was trimmed by 0 bases and J by 0 bases, leaving 12 bases between them. Written as DNA, the CDR3 is TGTGCCAGCAGCTTAGGGGCCGGACTGGACTCTGGGGCCAACGTCCTGACTTTC. Translating gives CASSLGAGLDSGANVLTF.

This clonotype has only a few counts. The CDR3 DNA reads as TGTGCCAGCAGCAGAACGGGACAGGCTGGAAACACCATATATTTT. Translation: CASSRTGQAGNTIYF. The chain links TRBV12-3 or TRBV12-4 to TRBJ1-3, with 8 bases identical to TRBD1. This CDR3 region has 15 residues. V was clipped by 6 bases and J by 2 bases; unmatched bases: 6.

This clonotype was observed a handful of times. This chain joins TRBV12-3 or TRBV12-4 and TRBJ2-5; maybe TRBD1 (5 bases). The CDR3 is 15 amino acids. The germline V and J ends were trimmed by 0 bases and 5 bases, with 13 bases remaining between them. CDR3 residues: CASSLALQAQETQYF. The CDR3 nucleotides are TGTGCCAGCAGTTTAGCGCTACAGGCCCAGGAGACCCAGTACTTC.

This rearrangement joins TRBV5-1 to TRBJ2-7, with D perhaps TRBD1 (7 bases). The length of the CDR3 is 14 residues. Germline CDR1 is SGHRS and CDR2 is YFSETQ. The V gene lost 4 bases and the J gene lost 3 bases, with 14 bases spanning the gap. CDR3 sequence: CASSTQGTGYEQYF. In nucleotides, the CDR3 is TGCGCCAGCAGCACACAGGGGACTGGCTACGAGCAGTACTTC.

V gene TRBV29-1 combines with J gene TRBJ2-5; tentatively, D is TRBD1 or TRBD2 (5 bases each). Between the trimmed V and J ends, which lost 7 bases and 7 bases, there was a span of 31 bases. This CDR3 is 17 amino acids long. Per germline, CDR1 SQVTM and CDR2 ANQGSEA. DNA for the CDR3: TGCAGCGCCCCTTATCAACGCCGGGGCCAAGCTGCTGGGACCCAGTACTTC. It yields the protein CSAPYQRRGQAAGTQYF.

The table lists this clonotype with many counts. The rearrangement uses TRBV5-1 and TRBJ2-7; 8 nucleotides agree with TRBD2. Germline V gives CDR1 SGHRS, CDR2 YFSETQ. V lost 0 bases, J lost 6 bases, and 5 bases stayed unmatched. The CDR3 runs to 14 residues. Here the CDR3 DNA reads TGCGCCAGCAGCTTGGCCAGCGGGAGCCGCGAGCAGTACTTC. Translated: CASSLASGSREQYF.

This chain connects TRBV19 to TRBJ1-1; D gene ambiguous. The CDR3 is made up of 15 amino acids. Trimming shortened V by 9 bases and J by 0 bases, and 17 bases separated the two germline ends. Germline V lookup: CDR1 LNHDA, CDR2 SQIVND (reference sequence). The CDR3 bases are TGTGCCAGCAACTATCGCCCAGGCCTGAACACTGAAGCTTTCTTT. It translates to CASNYRPGLNTEAFF.

At least ten counts were recorded for this clonotype. The rearrangement links TRBV29-1 to TRBJ2-1, with D tentatively TRBD1 (5 bases). This CDR3 has 15 residues. Germline CDR1 and CDR2: SQVTM and ANQGSEA. The germline V and J ends were trimmed by 4 bases and 2 bases, with 15 bases remaining between them. DNA of the CDR3: TGCAGCGTTGTGCCCAGGGATCTGACCTACAATGAGCAGTTCTTC. Translated: CSVVPRDLTYNEQFF.

This clonotype was counted ten times or more. The chain carries TRBV20-1 and TRBJ2-7; 12 bases are shared with TRBD2. CDR3 length equals 14 residues. Germline values: CDR1 DFQATT, CDR2 SNEGSKA (reference sequence). The trim removed 3 bases at V and 6 bases at J, leaving 6 bases unmatched. DNA for the CDR3: TGCAGTGCTAGCCTAGCGGGAGGGCCGAGCGAGCAGTACTTC. As protein: CSASLAGGPSEQYF.

The chain combines TRBV5-1 with TRBJ2-2; no clear D gene. CDR3 length equals 14 residues. V was trimmed by 2 bases and J by 8 bases, leaving 13 bases between them. Looked up from germline, CDR1 is SGHRS and CDR2 is YFSETQ. The CDR3 nucleotides read TGCGCCAGCAGCTTTTACTCATATGGTGGGGAGCTGTTTTTT. This translates into CASSFYSYGGELFF.

This clonotype was observed at least ten times. V is TRBV5-1 and J is TRBJ2-1, with TRBD2 as a possible D gene (5 bases). Trimming removed 5 bases from V and 2 bases from J, with 11 bases in between. The germline CDR1 and CDR2 sequences are SGHRS and YFSETQ. The CDR3 sequence is 14 residues long. CDR3 in DNA: TGCGCCAGCAGGGGAGAGGGCGCCTACAATGAGCAGTTCTTC. Translating it yields CASRGEGAYNEQFF.

The chain has TRBV28 and TRBJ2-7, with a possible D match to TRBD1 (6 bases). CDR3 length: 18 residues. Trimming pared 8 bases from V and 0 bases from J, leaving 26 bases between. Germline CDR1 is MDHEN and CDR2 is SYDVKM. CDR3 coding DNA: TGTGCCAGCTCCAGCTTCTCGTTATGGGGACACCTCTCCTACGAGCAGTACTTC. Protein sequence: CASSSFSLWGHLSYEQYF.

Only a few counts were recorded for this clonotype. V is TRBV20-1 and J is TRBJ2-1; D is uncertain. Germline lookup yields CDR1 DFQATT and CDR2 SNEGSKA (reference sequence). Trimming pared 0 bases from V and 7 bases from J, leaving 19 bases between. The CDR3 consists of 16 residues. The DNA for the CDR3 is TGCAGTGCTAGAGATACTCTCCACCAACAGTGGAATGAGCAGTTCTTC. The encoded protein is CSARDTLHQQWNEQFF.

There are a few counts of this clonotype. The chain has TRBV4-3 and TRBJ1-2, with D possibly matching TRBD1 (6 bases). This CDR3 is 17 amino acids long. Trimming left V 2 bases short and J 0 bases short, with 16 bases between. Germline V lookup: CDR1 LGHNA, CDR2 YSLEER. The CDR3 is CASSQHQKRTANYGYTF. CDR3 DNA: TGCGCCAGCAGCCAACACCAAAAAAGGACAGCTAACTATGGCTACACCTTC.

This clonotype has at least ten counts. This chain joins TRBV3-1 and TRBJ2-4; unclear D gene. V was pared by 3 bases and J by 8 bases, with 8 bases between. The CDR3 runs to 12 residues. Per the germline V gene, CDR1 is LGHDT and CDR2 is YNNKEL (reference sequence). This CDR3 reads CASSHGGDIQYF. The CDR3 DNA sequence: TGTGCCAGCAGCCATGGTGGCGACATTCAGTACTTC.

This clonotype was seen a handful of times. The J gene is TRBJ2-2, the V gene TRBV18; D call uncertain. The CDR3 contains 14 residues. The V gene lost 4 bases and the J gene lost 6 bases, with 12 bases spanning the gap. Germline V gene sequence: CDR1 KGHSH, CDR2 LQKENI. CDR3 amino acids: CASSLPLTAGELFF. CDR3 bases: TGTGCCAGCTCACTACCCCTCACAGCCGGGGAGCTGTTTTTT.